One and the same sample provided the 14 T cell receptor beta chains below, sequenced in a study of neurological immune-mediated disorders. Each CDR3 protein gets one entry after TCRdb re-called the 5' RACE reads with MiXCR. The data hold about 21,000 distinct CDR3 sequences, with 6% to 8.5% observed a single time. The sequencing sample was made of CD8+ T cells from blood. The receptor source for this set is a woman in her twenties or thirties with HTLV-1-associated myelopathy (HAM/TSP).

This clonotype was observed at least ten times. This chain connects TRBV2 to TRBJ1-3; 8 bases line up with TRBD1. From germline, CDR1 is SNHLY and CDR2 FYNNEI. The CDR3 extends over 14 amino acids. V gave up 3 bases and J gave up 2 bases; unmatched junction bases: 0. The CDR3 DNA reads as TGTGCCAGCAGTGACAGGGGGCCTGGAAACACCATATATTTT. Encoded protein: CASSDRGPGNTIYF.

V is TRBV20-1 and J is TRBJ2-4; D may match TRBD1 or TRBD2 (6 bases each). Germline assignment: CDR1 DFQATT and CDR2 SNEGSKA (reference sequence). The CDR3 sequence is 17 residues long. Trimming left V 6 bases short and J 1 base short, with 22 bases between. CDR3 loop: CSALIGDGGGAKNIQYF. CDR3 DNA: TGCAGTGCCCTGATCGGCGACGGGGGCGGGGCCAAAAACATTCAGTACTTC.

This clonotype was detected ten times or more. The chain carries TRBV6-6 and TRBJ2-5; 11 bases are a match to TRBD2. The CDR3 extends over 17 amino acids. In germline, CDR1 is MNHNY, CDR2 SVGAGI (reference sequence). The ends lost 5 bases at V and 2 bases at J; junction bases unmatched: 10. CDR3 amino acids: CASSLNRLAGTQETQYF. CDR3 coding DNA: TGTGCCAGCAGTCTTAATCGACTAGCGGGGACTCAAGAGACCCAGTACTTC.

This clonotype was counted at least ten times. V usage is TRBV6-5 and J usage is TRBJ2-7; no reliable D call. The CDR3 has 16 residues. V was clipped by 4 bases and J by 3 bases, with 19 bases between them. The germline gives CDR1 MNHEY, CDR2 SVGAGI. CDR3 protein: CASSSSGFGTGYEQYF. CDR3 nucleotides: TGTGCCAGCAGTTCGTCCGGTTTTGGCACGGGCTACGAGCAGTACTTC.

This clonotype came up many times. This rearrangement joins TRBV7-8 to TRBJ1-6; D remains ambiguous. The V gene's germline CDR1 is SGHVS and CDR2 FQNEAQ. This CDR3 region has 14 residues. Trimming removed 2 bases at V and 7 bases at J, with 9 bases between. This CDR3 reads CASSLKRGNSPLHF. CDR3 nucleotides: TGTGCCAGCAGCTTAAAGCGAGGGAATTCACCCCTCCACTTT.

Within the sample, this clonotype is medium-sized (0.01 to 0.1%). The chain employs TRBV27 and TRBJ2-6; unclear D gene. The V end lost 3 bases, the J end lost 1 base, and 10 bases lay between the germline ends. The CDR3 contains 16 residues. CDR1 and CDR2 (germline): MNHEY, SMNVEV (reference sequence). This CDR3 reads CASSFFDMSGANVLTF. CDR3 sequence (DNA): TGTGCCAGCAGTTTCTTTGATATGTCTGGGGCCAACGTCCTGACTTTC.

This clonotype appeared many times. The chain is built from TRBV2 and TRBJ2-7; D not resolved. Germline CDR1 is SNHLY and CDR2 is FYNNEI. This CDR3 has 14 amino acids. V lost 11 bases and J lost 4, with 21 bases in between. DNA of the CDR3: TGTGCCGGTTCCAAGGAACAACTGAGGTACGAGCAGTACTTC. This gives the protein CAGSKEQLRYEQYF. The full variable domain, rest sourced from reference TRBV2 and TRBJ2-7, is EPEVTQTPSHQVTQMGQEVILRCVPISNHLYFYWYRQILGQKVEFLVSFYNNEISEKSEIFDDQFSVERPDGSNFTLKIRSTKLEDSAMYFCAGSKEQLRYEQYFGPGTRLTVT.

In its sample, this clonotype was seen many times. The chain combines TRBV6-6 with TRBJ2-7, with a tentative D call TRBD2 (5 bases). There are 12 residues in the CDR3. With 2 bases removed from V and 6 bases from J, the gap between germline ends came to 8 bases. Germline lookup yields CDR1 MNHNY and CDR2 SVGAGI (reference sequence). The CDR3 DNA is TGTGCCAGCAGTTACGGCGGGCCCGAGCAGTACTTC. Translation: CASSYGGPEQYF.

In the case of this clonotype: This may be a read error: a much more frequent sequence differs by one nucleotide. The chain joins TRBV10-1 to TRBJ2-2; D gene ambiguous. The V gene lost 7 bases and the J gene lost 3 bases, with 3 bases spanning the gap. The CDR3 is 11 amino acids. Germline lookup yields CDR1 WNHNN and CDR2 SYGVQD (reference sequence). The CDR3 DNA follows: TGCGCCAGCACTCACACCGGGGAGCTGTTTTTT. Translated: CASTHTGELFF.

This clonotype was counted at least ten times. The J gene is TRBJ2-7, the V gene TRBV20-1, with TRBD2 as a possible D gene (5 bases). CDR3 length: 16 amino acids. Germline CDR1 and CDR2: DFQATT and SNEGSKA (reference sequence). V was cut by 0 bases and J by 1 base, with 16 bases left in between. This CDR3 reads CSARDPTTGMSYEQYF. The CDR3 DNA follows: TGCAGTGCTAGAGATCCCACCACCGGGATGTCCTACGAGCAGTACTTC.

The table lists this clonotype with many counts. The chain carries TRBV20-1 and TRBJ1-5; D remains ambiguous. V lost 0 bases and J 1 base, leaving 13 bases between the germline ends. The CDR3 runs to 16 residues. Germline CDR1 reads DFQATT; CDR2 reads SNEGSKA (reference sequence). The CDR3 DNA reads TGCAGTGCTAGAGATCCCCGGGGTAGGAGCAATCAGCCCCAGCATTTT. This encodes CSARDPRGRSNQPQHF.

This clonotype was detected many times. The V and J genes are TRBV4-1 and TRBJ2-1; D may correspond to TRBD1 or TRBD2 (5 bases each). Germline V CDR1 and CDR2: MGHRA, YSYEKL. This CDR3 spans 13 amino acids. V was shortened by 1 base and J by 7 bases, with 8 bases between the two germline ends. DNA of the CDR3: TGCGCCAGCAGCCAAGGAGGGGTAAATGAGCAGTTCTTC. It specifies CASSQGGVNEQFF.

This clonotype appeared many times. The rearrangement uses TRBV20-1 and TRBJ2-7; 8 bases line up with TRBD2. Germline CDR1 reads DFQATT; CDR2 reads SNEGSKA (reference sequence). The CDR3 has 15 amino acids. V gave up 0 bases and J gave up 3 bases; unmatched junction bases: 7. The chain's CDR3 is CSARDPGTSGYEQYF. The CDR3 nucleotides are TGCAGTGCTAGAGACCCCGGGACTAGTGGCTACGAGCAGTACTTC.

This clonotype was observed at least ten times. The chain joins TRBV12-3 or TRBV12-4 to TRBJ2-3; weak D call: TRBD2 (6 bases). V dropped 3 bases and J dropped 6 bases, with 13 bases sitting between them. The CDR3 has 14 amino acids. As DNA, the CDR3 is TGTGCCAGCAGTTTGGTTGGGGAGGCCGATACGCAGTATTTT. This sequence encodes CASSLVGEADTQYF.